What follows is one T cell receptor beta chain and its context. The data were obtained in a study of blood T cell repertoires in COVID-19. About the research overall: Italy, Spain and the United States were the sources of the convalescent and acute COVID-19 samples.

Only in-frame clones appear in the TCRdb table, and some are missing; sequencing was by immunoSEQ multiplex PCR. Of 150,000 to 200,000 clones in the sample, roughly 80% were seen once. Material: PBMCs or T cells enriched from blood (not recorded which). The sequence was obtained from a woman aged 45-59 years who had recovered from COVID-19.

As DNA, the CDR3 is TGTGCCAGCAGTCAACAGGGAGCTTGGAATCAGCCCCAGCATTTT. Its protein product is CASSQQGAWNQPQHF. The V gene is TRBV6-5, the J gene TRBJ1-5; possibly TRBD1 for D (6 bases). Germline CDR1 is MNHEY and CDR2 is SVGAGI. V gave up 5 bases and J gave up 4 bases, with 15 bases separating them. The CDR3 is made up of 15 amino acids.